The clone carrying this TCR beta chain occurred many times. TCRdb analysed the reads with MiXCR anew, one entry per CDR3 protein. Counted here are about 130,000 distinct CDR3 sequences, about 10% occurring once; the ten biggest clones make up 10%. Trimming at V came to 3 bases and at J to 3 bases, leaving 10 bases not matched to a gene. Looked up from germline, CDR1 is KGHDR and CDR2 is SFDVKD. This CDR3 region has 18 residues. These data are taken from a study of T cell repertoires in cytomegalovirus infection. The sequence came from a human donor in good health (CMV status not recorded). Some clones in this sample may be carry-over from other donors' samples. The chain employs TRBV24-1 and TRBJ1-5; 10 bases align to TRBD1. The material sequenced was PBMCs. CDR3 nucleotides: TGTGCCACCAGTGATGGACAGGGGGGTTACCCTGACAATCAGCCCCAGCATTTT. The encoded protein is CATSDGQGGYPDNQPQHF.